The clone carrying this TCR beta chain was counted once. Its specificity is unknown. Profiled with immunoSEQ multiplex PCR; TCRdb holds only in-frame clones, not every one. The table records around 11,000 clones, about 71% of them present only once. The sample belongs to a study of regulatory dendritic cells for organ transplantation. Sorted T cells were CFSE-labeled and cultured 5 days with allogeneic regulatory or mature dendritic cells at 1:10. V dropped 4 bases and J dropped 5; count of bases not matched to a gene: 5. Germline CDR1 reads SGHTA; CDR2 reads FQGNSA. CDR3 length: 14 amino acids. The sequence came from a human donor in good health. The chain couples TRBV7-2 to TRBJ1-5, with 7 bases aligning to TRBD1. Sequencing used naive CD4+ T cells from blood cultured with dendritic cells. As to subset: CD45RA+ naive T cells. CDR3 bases: TGTGCCAGCAGCTGGACAGGTGGGGATCAGCCCCAGCATTTT. The encoded protein is CASSWTGGDQPQHF.